Each of the 9 T cell receptor beta chains below was sequenced from the same sample in a study of Ad26.COV2.S vaccination and SARS-CoV-2 variants. Documented treatment: some 20 received Ad26.COV2.S at low or high dose, single or two shots; 5 received placebo; per-sample allocation not given. Sample collection was performed on day 63 after the first vaccine or placebo injection. TCRdb's table, derived via immunoSEQ multiplex PCR, lists solely in-frame clones and lacks some. The sample holds around 400,000 clones, 90% seen once. Sample: peripheral blood, taken in a trial of Ad26.COV2.S vaccine versus placebo. These receptors all stem from a person between 18 and 65 years old who received the Ad26.COV2.S COVID-19 vaccine or a placebo.

The genes are TRBV19 and TRBJ2-2, with D hard to call. The CDR3 spans 15 residues. V lost 1 base, J lost 3 bases, and 9 bases lay in between. Germline CDR1 is LNHDA and CDR2 is SQIVND (reference sequence). The CDR3 nucleotides are TGTGCCAGTAGTATAGCCAGGTTTGACACCGGGGAGCTGTTTTTT. This sequence encodes CASSIARFDTGELFF.

V and J are TRBV27 and TRBJ2-7, with D possibly TRBD1 on 5 matching bases. From germline, CDR1 is MNHEY and CDR2 SMNVEV (reference sequence). This CDR3 is built from 15 residues. Trimming shortened V by 0 bases and J by 9 bases, and 18 bases separated the two germline ends. The CDR3 reads CASSLSLQAPELQYF. The CDR3 DNA is TGTGCCAGCAGTTTATCACTACAGGCTCCAGAACTGCAGTACTTC.

This rearrangement joins TRBV6-1 to TRBJ1-5, with TRBD1 matching over 7 bases. Germline assignment: CDR1 MNHNS and CDR2 SASEGT. The CDR3 is 15 residues long. V was pared by 1 base and J by 3 bases, with 3 bases of the junction left unmatched. The CDR3 sequence: CASSEGGTVNQPQHF. Here the CDR3 DNA reads TGTGCCAGCAGTGAAGGTGGGACAGTCAATCAGCCCCAGCATTTT.

The V gene is TRBV3-1 (or the pseudogene TRBV3-2), the J gene TRBJ2-3; a possible D gene is TRBD1 (5 bases). The ends were cut back, 4 bases at V and 4 bases at J, with 15 bases in the middle. Germline V gene sequence: CDR1 LGHDT, CDR2 YNNKEL (reference sequence). CDR3 length: 15 amino acids. CDR3 nucleotide sequence: TGTGCCAGCAGCCTCCGGACACAATACTCAGATACGCAGTATTTT. It translates to CASSLRTQYSDTQYF.

This clone was observed a handful of times. The J gene is TRBJ2-2, the V gene TRBV18, with D perhaps TRBD1 (5 bases). Germline V gene sequence: CDR1 KGHSH, CDR2 LQKENI. The CDR3 covers 17 residues. V lost 2 bases to trimming and J lost 0 bases, with 13 bases between them. Written as DNA, the CDR3 is TGTGCCAGCTCACCAACTTACGACAGAACGAACACCGGGGAGCTGTTTTTT. As protein: CASSPTYDRTNTGELFF.

This chain joins TRBV7-2 and TRBJ1-2; TRBD1 matches 9 bases. The CDR3 covers 13 residues. V shed 4 bases, J shed 4 bases, and the junction held 1 base outside the gene matches. CDR1 SGHTA and CDR2 FQGNSA come from the germline V gene. The CDR3 here is CASSSDRGYGYTF. CDR3 nucleotides: TGTGCCAGCAGCTCGGACAGGGGCTATGGCTACACCTTC.

This clone was seen once. This rearrangement joins TRBV25-1 to TRBJ1-2; D is uncertain. The CDR3 loop spans 14 amino acids. The germline V and J ends were trimmed by 5 bases and 4 bases, with 14 bases remaining between them. Germline CDR1 reads MGHDK; CDR2 reads SYGVNS. For the CDR3, the DNA is TGTGCCAGCAGTCGGGTTGACCTCGGCTATGGCTACACCTTC. Its protein is CASSRVDLGYGYTF.

This clone has a single count. The chain links TRBV27 to TRBJ1-2; 8 bases are a match to TRBD1. Germline CDR1 and CDR2: MNHEY and SMNVEV (reference sequence). V lost 2 bases to trimming and J lost 8 bases; unmatched junction nucleotides: 10. The length of the CDR3 is 15 residues. The CDR3 region has the DNA TGTGCCAGCAGTTTAGGGGGCCAGGGGGCGCTCGGCTACACCTTC. The encoded protein is CASSLGGQGALGYTF.

This clone is a singleton in its sample. Other DNA variants within this sample encode the same CDR3. The chain joins TRBV29-1 to TRBJ1-5; D is uncertain. From germline, CDR1 is SQVTM and CDR2 ANQGSEA. The CDR3 extends over 12 amino acids. Trimming removed 4 bases from V and 5 bases from J, with 9 bases in between. The CDR3 spells CSVGARDQPQHF. CDR3 nucleotide sequence: TGCAGCGTTGGAGCCCGAGATCAGCCCCAGCATTTT.